This is a list of T cell receptor beta chains from one sample in a study of OX40 agonist ivuxolimab in advanced cancers. Some clones are missing from TCRdb's copy, which holds only in-frame ones; the method was immunoSEQ multiplex PCR. Of roughly 63,000 clones in the sample, 80% to 85% were seen once. The material was CD4+ or CD8+ T cells sorted from blood, obtained in a trial of the OX40 agonist ivuxolimab. The receptors derive from an adult with an advanced solid tumor such as melanoma, head and neck, liver or kidney cancer. CDR3s include the opening cysteine and the closing phenylalanine or tryptophan. A D gene is named only where the DNA matches it firmly. Some rows mark clone size as missing; the rest say once, few, many or name a class of expanded clone.

v_call	d_call	clone_size	j_call	cdr3_length	cdr3_aa	cdr3_nt
TRBV7-8	.	.	TRBJ1-5	16	CASSSSAGWRNQPQHF	TGTGCCAGCAGCTCCTCGGCGGGGTGGCGCAATCAGCCCCAGCATTTT
TRBV9	TRBD2	once	TRBJ2-1	15	CASSVREAGGNEQFF	TGTGCCAGCAGCGTACGCGAAGCGGGGGGTAATGAGCAGTTCTTC
TRBV7-6	TRBD2	.	TRBJ2-3	17	CASKKAGGQNPGDTQYF	TGTGCCAGCAAAAAAGCGGGGGGGCAGAATCCCGGAGATACGCAGTATTTT
TRBV27	.	.	TRBJ1-2	15	CASSLLPKAGSGYTF	TGTGCCAGCAGTTTGCTCCCGAAGGCGGGGAGTGGCTACACCTTC
TRBV30	.	.	TRBJ1-4	13	CAWRLNSNEKLFF	TGTGCCTGGAGACTCAATTCAAATGAAAAACTGTTTTTT
TRBV4-2	.	.	TRBJ1-5	15	CASSQGGNGNQPQHF	TGTGCCAGCAGCCAGGGGGGAAACGGCAATCAGCCCCAGCATTTT
TRBV10-3	TRBD1	.	TRBJ2-7	12	CASSGGSYEQYF	TGTGCCAGCTCAGGGGGCTCCTACGAGCAGTACTTC
TRBV7-2	.	.	TRBJ1-2	12	CASSLVNYGYTF	TGTGCCAGCAGCTTAGTCAACTATGGCTACACCTTC
TRBV5-4	.	.	TRBJ2-2	15	CASSFTGSRTGELFF	TGTGCCAGCAGCTTTACAGGGAGTCGCACCGGGGAGCTGTTTTTT
TRBV7-9	.	.	TRBJ1-1	13	CASSFDRFTEAFF	TGTGCCAGCAGCTTCGATAGGTTCACTGAAGCTTTCTTT
TRBV6-5	.	.	TRBJ2-3	14	CASSRTTGPNTQYF	TGTGCCAGCAGTCGTACGACTGGGCCAAATACGCAGTATTTT
TRBV7-2	TRBD1	.	TRBJ2-4	12	CASSRDRGIQYF	TGTGCCAGCAGCCGGGACAGAGGGATTCAGTACTTC
TRBV30	.	once	TRBJ2-7	20	CAWSPSTGRTTQSPTGEQYF	TGTGCCTGGAGTCCGTCCACAGGGAGAACAACACAGTCGCCTACTGGCGAGCAGTACTTC
TRBV6-5	.	.	TRBJ1-5	15	CASSPSQGGNQPQHF	TGTGCCAGCAGTCCCTCACAGGGTGGCAATCAGCCCCAGCATTTT
TRBV4-1	TRBD2	.	TRBJ2-3	16	CASSQGYAGGTDTQYF	TGCGCCAGCAGCCAAGGGTATGCGGGGGGCACAGATACGCAGTATTTT
TRBV27	TRBD1	.	TRBJ2-7	14	CASSSTGSPYEQYF	TGTGCCAGCAGTTCGACAGGGTCCCCCTACGAGCAGTACTTC
TRBV2	TRBD1	.	TRBJ1-6	13	CASIQGVGSPLHF	TGTGCCAGTATACAGGGGGTCGGGTCACCCCTCCACTTT
TRBV5-1	TRBD1	.	TRBJ1-6	14	CASGTDSYNSPLHF	TGCGCCAGCGGGACAGACTCCTATAATTCACCCCTCCACTTT
TRBV6-1	TRBD1	.	TRBJ1-3	14	CAIFSGGSGNTIYF	TGTGCCATTTTTTCAGGGGGATCTGGAAACACCATATATTTT
TRBV7-2	TRBD2	.	TRBJ2-2	15	CASSFSGGYGGELFF	TGTGCCAGCAGCTTTAGCGGGGGGTATGGCGGGGAGCTGTTTTTT
TRBV5-1	.	.	TRBJ1-3	15	CASSLEGGAQVTIYF	TGCGCCAGCAGCTTGGAAGGAGGGGCCCAGGTCACCATATATTTT
TRBV9	.	.	TRBJ2-2	16	CASSVATGRRTGELFF	TGTGCCAGCAGCGTAGCTACAGGGAGGCGTACCGGGGAGCTGTTTTTT
TRBV11-3	.	.	TRBJ1-1	15	CASSHGGRGSTEAFF	TGTGCCAGCAGCCACGGGGGGCGGGGGAGCACTGAAGCTTTCTTT
TRBV5-1	TRBD2	once	TRBJ2-3	18	CASSIGLAGSRRTDTQYF	TGCGCCAGCAGCATAGGACTAGCGGGCTCCCGCCGCACAGATACGCAGTATTTT
TRBV2	.	.	TRBJ1-6	14	CASSEQGNNSPLHF	TGTGCCAGCAGTGAACAGGGTAATAATTCACCCCTCCACTTT
TRBV5-5	TRBD2	.	TRBJ2-1	15	CASSFETSGYNEQFF	TGTGCCAGCAGCTTCGAAACTAGCGGTTACAATGAGCAGTTCTTC
TRBV19	.	.	TRBJ2-6	14	CASWGTAGANVLTF	TGTGCCAGTTGGGGGACGGCTGGGGCCAACGTCCTGACTTTC
TRBV6-6	.	.	TRBJ1-5	15	CASSYSLGGNQPQHF	TGTGCCAGCAGTTACTCTCTGGGGGGCAATCAGCCCCAGCATTTT
TRBV6-6	TRBD2	.	TRBJ2-3	14	CASSGAGITDTQYF	TGTGCCAGCAGTGGAGCGGGGATAACAGATACGCAGTATTTT
TRBV6-5	.	.	TRBJ1-1	15	CASSYSPGLNTEAFF	TGTGCCAGCAGTTACTCGCCAGGCCTGAACACTGAAGCTTTCTTT
TRBV25-1	TRBD2	.	TRBJ2-5	16	CASSEYGRGGHETQYF	TGTGCCAGCAGTGAATATGGGCGGGGGGGCCATGAGACCCAGTACTTC
TRBV6-5	TRBD1	once	TRBJ1-5	15	CASWARTGDNQPQHF	TGTGCCAGCTGGGCCCGGACAGGGGACAATCAGCCCCAGCATTTT
TRBV7-9	TRBD2	.	TRBJ2-1	14	CASTPPGGYNEQFF	TGTGCCAGCACCCCCCCCGGGGGGTACAATGAGCAGTTCTTC
TRBV6-5	TRBD1	.	TRBJ1-6	15	CASSYRTGGNSPLHF	TGTGCCAGCAGTTACCGGACAGGGGGGAATTCACCCCTCCACTTT
TRBV2	.	.	TRBJ2-7	14	CASSDRTWDHEQYF	TGTGCCAGCAGTGATCGGACATGGGACCACGAGCAGTACTTC
TRBV7-3	.	.	TRBJ1-2	15	CASSLGSAGDYGYTF	TGTGCCAGCAGCTTAGGATCGGCGGGCGACTATGGCTACACCTTC
TRBV7-2	.	few	TRBJ1-2	14	CASSTQGAGYGYTF	TGTGCCAGCAGCACACAGGGAGCCGGCTATGGCTACACCTTC
TRBV28	TRBD2	few	TRBJ2-3	15	CASSKSGATTDTQYF	TGTGCCAGCAGTAAAAGCGGGGCTACCACAGATACGCAGTATTTT
TRBV11-3	.	.	TRBJ2-2	14	CASSLGGAAGELFF	TGTGCCAGCAGCTTGGGGGGCGCGGCCGGGGAGCTGTTTTTT
TRBV30	.	.	TRBJ1-2	12	CAWTQGGYGYTF	TGTGCCTGGACGCAGGGAGGGTATGGCTACACCTTC
TRBV6-5	.	.	TRBJ1-3	14	CASSYSRSGNTIYF	TGTGCCAGCAGTTACTCCCGCTCTGGAAACACCATATATTTT
TRBV14	.	.	TRBJ2-3	13	CASSHELTDTQYF	TGTGCCAGCAGCCACGAACTCACAGATACGCAGTATTTT
TRBV5-1	TRBD1	.	TRBJ1-6	14	CASSWTGPNSPLHF	TGCGCCAGCAGTTGGACAGGGCCTAATTCACCCCTCCACTTT
TRBV2	.	.	TRBJ2-5	11	CASGEEVTQYF	TGTGCCAGCGGGGAAGAAGTGACCCAGTACTTC
TRBV11-2	TRBD2	.	TRBJ2-3	18	CASSLELSSGGTTDTQYF	TGTGCCAGCAGCTTAGAACTCTCTAGCGGGGGTACCACAGATACGCAGTATTTT
TRBV7-3	TRBD1	.	TRBJ2-1	16	CASSLMAGGIGNEQFF	TGTGCCAGCAGCTTAATGGCAGGGGGTATCGGCAATGAGCAGTTCTTC
TRBV7-3	.	.	TRBJ1-5	13	CASSSGGNQPQHF	TGTGCCAGCAGCTCGGGGGGCAACCAGCCCCAGCATTTT
TRBV7-2	.	.	TRBJ2-3	13	CASSPVPRDTQYF	TGTGCCAGCAGCCCGGTGCCTAGGGATACGCAGTATTTT
TRBV30	.	.	TRBJ1-6	16	CAWSVPGQYYNSPLHF	TGTGCCTGGAGTGTACCAGGACAGTACTATAATTCACCCCTCCACTTT
TRBV29-1	.	once	TRBJ2-6	16	CSVEEGGSSGANVLTF	TGCAGCGTTGAAGAGGGGGGTAGCTCTGGGGCCAACGTCCTGACTTTC
TRBV6-1	.	few	TRBJ2-7	15	CASSSFGGINNEQYF	TGTGCCAGCAGCTCTTTTGGCGGGATCAACAACGAGCAGTACTTC
TRBV27	.	.	TRBJ2-1	12	CASSSEPSKQFF	TGTGCCAGCAGTTCAGAGCCTAGTAAGCAGTTCTTC
TRBV27	.	.	TRBJ1-2	13	CASSLIQGEGYTF	TGTGCCAGCAGTTTAATCCAGGGAGAAGGCTACACCTTC
TRBV9	TRBD1	.	TRBJ1-2	15	CASSGRTGVNYGYTF	TGTGCCAGCAGCGGACGGACAGGGGTTAACTATGGCTACACCTTC
TRBV28	.	.	TRBJ2-7	12	CASSSWSYEQYF	TGTGCCAGCTCTTCATGGAGCTACGAGCAGTACTTC
TRBV18	.	.	TRBJ2-3	14	CASSPTASTDTQYF	TGTGCCAGCTCACCTACAGCAAGCACAGATACGCAGTATTTT
TRBV7-2	.	.	TRBJ2-1	12	CASSLSVTEQFF	TGTGCCAGCAGCTTAAGTGTGACAGAGCAGTTCTTC
TRBV6-5	.	.	TRBJ2-2	15	CASSYERPATGELFF	TGTGCCAGCAGTTACGAACGCCCGGCCACCGGGGAGCTGTTTTTT